This TCR beta chain is from a study of memory CD4+ T cells and cytomegalovirus serostatus. The sort gate was single viable CD3+CD4+CD8-CD45RO+ cells for memory CD4+ T cells. The CDR3 is 15 residues long. The V end lost 6 bases, the J end lost 4 bases, and 16 bases lay between the germline ends. Germline V lookup: CDR1 SNHLY, CDR2 FYNNEI. Produced via immunoSEQ multiplex PCR; TCRdb's table is partial and in-frame only. This sample carries just under 65,000 clones, around 77% of them seen once, and the ten largest clones take 0.7% to 0.9%. The receptor was derived from an adult in good health and CMV-seronegative. This chain joins TRBV2 and TRBJ1-5, with a possible D match to TRBD1 (6 bases). The sequenced sample was memory CD4+ T cells from blood. CDR3 coding DNA: TGTGCCAGCAGGGAGACGGGACAAGGGAATCAGCCCCAGCATTTT. Its protein product is CASRETGQGNQPQHF. The whole variable domain, filled in from reference TRBV2 and TRBJ1-5, reads EPEVTQTPSHQVTQMGQEVILRCVPISNHLYFYWYRQILGQKVEFLVSFYNNEISEKSEIFDDQFSVERPDGSNFTLKIRSTKLEDSAMYFCASRETGQGNQPQHFGDGTRLSIL.